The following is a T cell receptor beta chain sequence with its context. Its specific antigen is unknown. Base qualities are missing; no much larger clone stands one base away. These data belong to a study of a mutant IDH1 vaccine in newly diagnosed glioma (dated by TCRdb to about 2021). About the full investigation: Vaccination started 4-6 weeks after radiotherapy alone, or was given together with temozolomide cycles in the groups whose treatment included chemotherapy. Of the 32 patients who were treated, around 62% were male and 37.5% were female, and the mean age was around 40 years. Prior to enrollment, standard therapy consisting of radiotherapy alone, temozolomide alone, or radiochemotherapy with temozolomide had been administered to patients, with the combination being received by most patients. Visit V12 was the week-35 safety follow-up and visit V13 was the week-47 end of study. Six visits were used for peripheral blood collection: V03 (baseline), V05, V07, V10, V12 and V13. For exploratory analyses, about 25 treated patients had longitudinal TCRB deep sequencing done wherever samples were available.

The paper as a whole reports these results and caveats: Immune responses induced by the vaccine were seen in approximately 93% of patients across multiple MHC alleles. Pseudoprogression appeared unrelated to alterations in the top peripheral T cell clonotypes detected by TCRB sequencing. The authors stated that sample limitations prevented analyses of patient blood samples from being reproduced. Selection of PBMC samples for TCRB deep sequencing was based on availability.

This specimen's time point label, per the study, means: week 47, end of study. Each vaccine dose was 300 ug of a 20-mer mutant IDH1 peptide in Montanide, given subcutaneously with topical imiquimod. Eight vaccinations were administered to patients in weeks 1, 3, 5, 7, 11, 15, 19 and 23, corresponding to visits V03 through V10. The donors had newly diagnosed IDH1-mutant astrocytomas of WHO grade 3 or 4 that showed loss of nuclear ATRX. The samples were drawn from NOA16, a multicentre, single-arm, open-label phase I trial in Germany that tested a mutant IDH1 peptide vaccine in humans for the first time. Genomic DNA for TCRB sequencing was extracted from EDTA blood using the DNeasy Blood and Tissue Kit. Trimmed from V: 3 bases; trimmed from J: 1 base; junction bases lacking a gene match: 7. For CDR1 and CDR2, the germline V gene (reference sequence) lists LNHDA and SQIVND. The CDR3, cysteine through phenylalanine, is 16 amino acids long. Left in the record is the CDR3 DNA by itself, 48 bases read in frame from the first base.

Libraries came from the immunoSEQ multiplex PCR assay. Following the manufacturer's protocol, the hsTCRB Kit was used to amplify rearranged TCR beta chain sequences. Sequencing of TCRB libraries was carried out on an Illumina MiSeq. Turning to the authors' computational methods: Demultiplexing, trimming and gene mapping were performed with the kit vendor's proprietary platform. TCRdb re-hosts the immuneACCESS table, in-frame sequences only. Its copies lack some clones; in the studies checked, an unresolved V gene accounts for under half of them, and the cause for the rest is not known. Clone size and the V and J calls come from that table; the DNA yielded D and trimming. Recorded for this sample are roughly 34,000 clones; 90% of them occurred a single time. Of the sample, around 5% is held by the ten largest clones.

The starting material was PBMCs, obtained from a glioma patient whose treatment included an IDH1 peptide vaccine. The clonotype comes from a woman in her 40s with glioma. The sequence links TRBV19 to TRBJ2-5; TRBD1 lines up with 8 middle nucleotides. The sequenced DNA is TGTGCCAGTAGTATTACAGGGACAGGCCCCCAAGAGACCCAGTACTTC. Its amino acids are CASSITGTGPQETQYF.